This T cell receptor beta chain derives from a study of cytomegalovirus exposure and HLA in healthy donors. Study outcomes and limitations: The HLA-A and HLA-B alleles of most subjects were reportedly predicted accurately from TCR beta sequences.

PCR used 60 Vbeta primers and 13 Jbeta primers. Clones were read by immunoSEQ multiplex PCR, and TCRdb kept only the in-frame ones, dropping some. The sample holds 110,000 to 150,000 clones; around 78% are singletons and the top ten take over 2%. The V gene lost 5 bases and the J gene lost 6 bases, with 11 bases spanning the gap. The CDR3 is 14 residues long. CDR1 LNHDA and CDR2 SQIVND come from the germline V gene (reference sequence). Note on this clone: What it binds is unknown.

The sequence derives from a woman aged 18-29 years in good health and CMV-seropositive. V and J are TRBV19 and TRBJ1-6; no definite D call. The source material was PBMCs. CDR3 sequence: CASSGGPINSPLHF. CDR3 nucleotide sequence: TGTGCCAGTAGTGGTGGGCCTATTAATTCACCCCTCCACTTT.